The 10 T cell receptor beta chains below come from one sample, sequenced in a study of Ad26.COV2.S vaccination and SARS-CoV-2 variants. TCRdb's table, derived via immunoSEQ multiplex PCR, lists solely in-frame clones and lacks some. The sample includes 300,000 to 450,000 clones, more than 75% of them seen just once. This sample's treatment: around 19 received Ad26.COV2.S at low or high dose, single or two shots; roughly 5 received placebo; per-sample allocation not given. All samples were drawn on day 63, counting from the first vaccine or placebo injection. The sequencing here drew on peripheral blood, taken in a trial of Ad26.COV2.S vaccine versus placebo. The receptors here all came from a person aged 18-60 years who received the Ad26.COV2.S COVID-19 vaccine or a placebo.

V and J are TRBV27 and TRBJ1-5; D gene uncertain. The V end was cut by 7 bases, the J end by 0 bases, with 10 bases between. The CDR3 has 14 amino acids. Germline-derived CDR1 and CDR2 are MNHEY and SMNVEV (reference sequence). The CDR3 nucleotides read TGTGCCAGCAAAACAAGCTATAGCAATCAGCCCCAGCATTTT. Translation gives CASKTSYSNQPQHF.

The CDR3 loop reads CASSLGGQGGTPLHF. CDR3 DNA: TGTGCCAGCAGCTTAGGAGGACAGGGCGGGACACCCCTCCACTTT. The V and J genes are TRBV7-2 and TRBJ1-6, with 8 bases lining up with TRBD1. Germline trimming cut 1 base from V and 11 bases from J; bases unmatched to any gene: 7. CDR1 is SGHTA, CDR2 FQGNSA, per germline. The CDR3 is 15 residues long.

The V gene is TRBV5-4, the J gene TRBJ2-1; D uncertain. The CDR3 length is 13 residues. From germline, CDR1 is SGHNT and CDR2 YYREEE (reference sequence). V was shortened by 5 bases and J by 4 bases, with 10 bases between the two germline ends. CDR3 sequence: CASRRDTYNEQFF. DNA of the CDR3: TGTGCCAGCAGACGTGACACATACAATGAGCAGTTCTTC.

This rearrangement joins TRBV10-3 to TRBJ1-1, with D hard to call. The ends were cut back, 10 bases at V and 5 bases at J, with 17 bases in the middle. The CDR3 spans 13 residues. Germline V CDR1 and CDR2: ENHRY, SYGVKD. The CDR3 DNA sequence: TGTGCCACCGCTCACCCTCCGGGGACTGAAGCTTTCTTT. Encoded protein: CATAHPPGTEAFF.

The chain carries TRBV11-3 and TRBJ2-4; 7 bases match TRBD1. CDR1 and CDR2 from the germline V gene are SGHNT and YENEEA. The CDR3 runs 13 residues. The V gene end was trimmed by 3 bases and the J gene end by 8 bases; junction bases not matched to a gene: 4. The CDR3 DNA reads TGTGCCAGCAGCTTCCGACAGGGCGACATTCAGTACTTC. It is translated as CASSFRQGDIQYF.

The V call is TRBV19, the J call TRBJ2-7, with 8 bases fitting TRBD1. V lost 1 base to trimming and J lost 1 base; unmatched junction nucleotides: 9. Germline V CDR1 and CDR2: LNHDA, SQIVND (reference sequence). This CDR3 contains 17 residues. The CDR3 nucleotides read TGTGCCAGTAGTATAGGCACGGGGACAGGAGGATCCTACGAGCAGTACTTC. This translates into CASSIGTGTGGSYEQYF.

This chain connects TRBV10-3 to TRBJ2-7, with D maybe TRBD1 (6 bases). The CDR3 extends over 15 amino acids. V lost 6 bases and J lost 5, with 20 bases in between. Germline lookup yields CDR1 ENHRY and CDR2 SYGVKD. The CDR3 loop is CAIRQKDRTGDEQYF. Written as DNA, the CDR3 is TGTGCCATCAGACAAAAAGACAGGACTGGCGACGAGCAGTACTTC.

V is TRBV6-1 and J is TRBJ1-3, with unresolved D. The CDR3 sequence is 12 residues long. Germline V gives CDR1 MNHNS, CDR2 SASEGT. The ends were cut back, 1 base at V and 4 bases at J, with 2 bases in the middle. CDR3 region: CASSEVGNTIYF. The CDR3 DNA sequence: TGTGCCAGCAGTGAAGTCGGAAACACCATATATTTT.

J is TRBJ2-5 and V is TRBV5-1; TRBD2 aligns across 13 bases. The germline gives CDR1 SGHRS, CDR2 YFSETQ. This CDR3 comprises 14 residues. Trimming at V came to 5 bases and at J to 5 bases, leaving 3 bases not matched to a gene. The CDR3 reads CASRQTSGRETQYF. In DNA, the CDR3 is TGCGCCAGCAGACAGACTAGCGGGAGGGAGACCCAGTACTTC.

The chain combines TRBV27 with TRBJ2-1, with 12 positions matching TRBD2. The CDR3 is made up of 17 amino acids. Trimming removed 2 bases from V and 5 bases from J; junction bases left unmatched: 7. Germline CDR1 reads MNHEY; CDR2 reads SMNVEV (reference sequence). CDR3 loop: CASSLLLAGGPHNEQFF. In DNA, the CDR3 is TGTGCCAGCAGTTTACTGCTAGCGGGAGGGCCCCACAATGAGCAGTTCTTC.